This T cell receptor beta chain comes out of a study of shared clonotypes between healthy human individuals. Details on this clone: Other DNA sequences in this specimen translate into the identical CDR3.

With V trimmed by 3 bases and J by 4 bases, 6 bases remained unmatched. This CDR3 is built from 15 residues. Germline values: CDR1 SNHLY, CDR2 FYNNEI. Libraries were prepared by immunoSEQ multiplex PCR; TCRdb keeps only in-frame clonotypes and omits some of them. The repertoire holds fewer than 3 million clones, roughly 90% seen once, with about 0.41% in the top ten. The chain employs TRBV2 and TRBJ2-1, with 7 bases identical to TRBD2. This receptor was identified in a man younger than 35 in good health. Some clones in this sample may be carry-over from other donors' samples. Sequenced: naive CD4+ T cells from PBMCs. Stated subset: CD45RA+ positively selected. The CDR3 coding sequence is TGTGCCAGCAGTGAGGGGAGCGGGACTTACAATGAGCAGTTCTTC. This sequence encodes CASSEGSGTYNEQFF.